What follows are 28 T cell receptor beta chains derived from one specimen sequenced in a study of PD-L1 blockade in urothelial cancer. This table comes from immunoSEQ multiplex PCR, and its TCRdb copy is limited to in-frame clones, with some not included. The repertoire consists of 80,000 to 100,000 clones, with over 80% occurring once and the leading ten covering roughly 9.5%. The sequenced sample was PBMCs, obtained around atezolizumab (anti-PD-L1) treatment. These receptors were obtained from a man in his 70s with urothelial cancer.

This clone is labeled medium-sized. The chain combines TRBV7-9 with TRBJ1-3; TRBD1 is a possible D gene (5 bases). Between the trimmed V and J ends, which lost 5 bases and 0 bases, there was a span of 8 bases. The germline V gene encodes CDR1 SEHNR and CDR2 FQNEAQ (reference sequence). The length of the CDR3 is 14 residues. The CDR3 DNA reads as TGTGCCAGCAGCGACAGCCTCTCTGGAAACACCATATATTTT. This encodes CASSDSLSGNTIYF.

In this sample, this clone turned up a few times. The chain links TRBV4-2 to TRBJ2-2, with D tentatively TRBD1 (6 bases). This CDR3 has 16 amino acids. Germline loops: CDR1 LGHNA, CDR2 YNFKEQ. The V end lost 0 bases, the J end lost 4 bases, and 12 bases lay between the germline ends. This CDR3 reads CASSQDRQAPTGELFF. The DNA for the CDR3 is TGTGCCAGCAGCCAAGATCGACAGGCACCCACCGGGGAGCTGTTTTTT.

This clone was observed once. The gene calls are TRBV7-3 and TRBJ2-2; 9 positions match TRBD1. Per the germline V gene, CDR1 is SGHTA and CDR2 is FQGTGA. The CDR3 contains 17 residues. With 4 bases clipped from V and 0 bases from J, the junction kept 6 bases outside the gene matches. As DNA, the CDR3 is TGTGCCAGCAGCTCGTCCCGGGACAGGGCGAACACCGGGGAGCTGTTTTTT. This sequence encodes CASSSSRDRANTGELFF.

CDR3 DNA sequence: TGTGCCAGCAGGCCAACGGGGGGAGGCACCGGGGAGCTGTTTTTT. Protein product: CASRPTGGGTGELFF. The V call is TRBV4-2, the J call TRBJ2-2, with 7 bases aligning to TRBD2. This CDR3 region has 15 residues. V lost 6 bases and J lost 4; bases outside the gene matches: 8. Germline CDR1 reads LGHNA; CDR2 reads YNFKEQ.

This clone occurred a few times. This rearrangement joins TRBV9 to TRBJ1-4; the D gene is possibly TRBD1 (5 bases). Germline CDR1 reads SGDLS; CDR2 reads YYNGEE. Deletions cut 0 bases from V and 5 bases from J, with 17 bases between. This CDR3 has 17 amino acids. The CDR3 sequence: CASSVAGATVGNEKLFF. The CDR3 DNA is TGTGCCAGCAGCGTAGCTGGGGCCACGGTGGGAAATGAAAAACTGTTTTTT.

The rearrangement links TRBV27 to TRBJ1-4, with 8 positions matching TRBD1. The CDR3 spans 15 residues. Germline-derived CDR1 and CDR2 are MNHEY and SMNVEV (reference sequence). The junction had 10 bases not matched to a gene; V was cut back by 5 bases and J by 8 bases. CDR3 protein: CASSGSGGRFEKLFF. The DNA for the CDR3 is TGTGCCAGCAGTGGGTCAGGGGGCCGATTCGAAAAACTGTTTTTT.

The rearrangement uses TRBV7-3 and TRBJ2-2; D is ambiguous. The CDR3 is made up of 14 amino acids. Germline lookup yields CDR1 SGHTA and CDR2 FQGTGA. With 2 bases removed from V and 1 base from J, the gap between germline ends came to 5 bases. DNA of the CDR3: TGTGCCAGCAGCTTAGTTATGAACACCGGGGAGCTGTTTTTT. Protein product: CASSLVMNTGELFF.

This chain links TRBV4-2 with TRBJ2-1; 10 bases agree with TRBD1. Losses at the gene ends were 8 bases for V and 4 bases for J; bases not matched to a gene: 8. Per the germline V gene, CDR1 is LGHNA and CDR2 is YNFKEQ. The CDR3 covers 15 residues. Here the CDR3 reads CASSTGGGSYNEQFF. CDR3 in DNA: TGTGCCAGCTCGACAGGGGGCGGGAGTTACAATGAGCAGTTCTTC.

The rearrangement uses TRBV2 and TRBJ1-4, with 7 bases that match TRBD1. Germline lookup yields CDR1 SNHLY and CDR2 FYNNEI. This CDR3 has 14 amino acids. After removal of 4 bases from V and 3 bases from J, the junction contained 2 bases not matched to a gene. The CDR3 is CASSGQGPNEKLFF. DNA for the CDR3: TGTGCCAGCAGTGGACAGGGCCCTAATGAAAAACTGTTTTTT.

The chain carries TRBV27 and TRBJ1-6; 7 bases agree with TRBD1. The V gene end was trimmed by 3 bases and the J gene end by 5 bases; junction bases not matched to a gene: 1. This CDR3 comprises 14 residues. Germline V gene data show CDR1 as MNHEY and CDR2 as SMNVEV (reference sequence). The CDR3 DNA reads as TGTGCCAGCAGTTTTGGACAGGATAATTCACCCCTCCACTTT. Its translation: CASSFGQDNSPLHF.

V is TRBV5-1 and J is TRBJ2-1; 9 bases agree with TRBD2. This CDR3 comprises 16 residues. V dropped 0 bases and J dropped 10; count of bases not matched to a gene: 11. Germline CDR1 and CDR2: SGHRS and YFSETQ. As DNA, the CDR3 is TGCGCCAGCAGCTTGGCGGCGGGGGGGGCATCTTACGAGCAGTTCTTC. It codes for CASSLAAGGASYEQFF.

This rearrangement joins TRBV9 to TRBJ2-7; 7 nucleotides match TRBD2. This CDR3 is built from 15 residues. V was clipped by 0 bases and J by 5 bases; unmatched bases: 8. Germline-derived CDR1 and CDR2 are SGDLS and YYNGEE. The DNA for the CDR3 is TGTGCCAGCAGCGTAGGTCTTCGGGGGGAGGACGAGCAGTACTTC. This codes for CASSVGLRGEDEQYF. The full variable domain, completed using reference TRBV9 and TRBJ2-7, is DSGVTQTPKHLITATGQRVTLRCSPRSGDLSVYWYQQSLDQGLQFLIQYYNGEERAKGNILERFSAQQFPDLHSELNLSSLELGDSALYFCASSVGLRGEDEQYFGPGTRLTVT.

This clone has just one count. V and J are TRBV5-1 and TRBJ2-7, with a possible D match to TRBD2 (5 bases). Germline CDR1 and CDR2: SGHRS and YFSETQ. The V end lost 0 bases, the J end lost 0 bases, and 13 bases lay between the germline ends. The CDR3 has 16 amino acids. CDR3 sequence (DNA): TGCGCCAGCAGCTTGGATTTGGAGGCCCTCTCCTACGAGCAGTACTTC. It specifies CASSLDLEALSYEQYF. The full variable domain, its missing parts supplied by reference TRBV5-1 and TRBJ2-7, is KAGVTQTPRYLIKTRGQQVTLSCSPISGHRSVSWYQQTPGQGLQFLFEYFSETQRNKGNFPGRFSGRQFSNSRSEMNVSTLELGDSALYLCASSLDLEALSYEQYFGPGTRLTVT.

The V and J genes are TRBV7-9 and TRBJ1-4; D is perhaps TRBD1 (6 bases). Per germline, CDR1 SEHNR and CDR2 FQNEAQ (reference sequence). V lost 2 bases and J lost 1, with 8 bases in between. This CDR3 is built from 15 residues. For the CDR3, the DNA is TGTGCCAGCAGCTTACCGACAGGAACTAATGAAAAACTGTTTTTT. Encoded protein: CASSLPTGTNEKLFF.

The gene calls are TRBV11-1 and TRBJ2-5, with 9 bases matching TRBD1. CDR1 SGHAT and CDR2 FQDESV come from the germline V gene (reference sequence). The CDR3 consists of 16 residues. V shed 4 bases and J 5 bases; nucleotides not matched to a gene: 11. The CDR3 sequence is CASSSELMTGGETQYF. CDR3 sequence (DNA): TGTGCCAGCAGCTCCGAACTTATGACAGGGGGGGAGACCCAGTACTTC.

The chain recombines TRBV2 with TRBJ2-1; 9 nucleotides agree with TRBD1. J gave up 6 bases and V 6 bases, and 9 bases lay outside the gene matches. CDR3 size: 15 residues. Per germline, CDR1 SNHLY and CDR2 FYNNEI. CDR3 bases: TGTGCCAGCAGCCCAGGGACAGGGAGGCTCAATGAGCAGTTCTTC. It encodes CASSPGTGRLNEQFF.

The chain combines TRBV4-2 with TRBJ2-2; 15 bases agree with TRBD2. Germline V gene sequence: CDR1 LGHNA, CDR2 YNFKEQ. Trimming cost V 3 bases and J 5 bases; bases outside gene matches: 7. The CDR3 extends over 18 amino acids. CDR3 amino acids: CASSQRTSGRGGTGELFF. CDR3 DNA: TGTGCCAGCAGCCAGAGGACTAGCGGGAGGGGTGGAACCGGGGAGCTGTTTTTT.

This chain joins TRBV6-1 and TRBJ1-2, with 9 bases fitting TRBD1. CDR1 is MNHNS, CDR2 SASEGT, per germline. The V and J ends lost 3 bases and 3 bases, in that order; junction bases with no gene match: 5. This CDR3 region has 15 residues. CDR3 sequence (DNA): TGTGCCAGCAGTGAGGGACAGGGAACGTACTATGGCTACACCTTC. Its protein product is CASSEGQGTYYGYTF.

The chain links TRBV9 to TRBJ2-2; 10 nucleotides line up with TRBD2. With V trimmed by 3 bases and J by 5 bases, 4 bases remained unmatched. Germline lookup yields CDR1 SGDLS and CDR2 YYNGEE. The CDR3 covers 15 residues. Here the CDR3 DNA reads TGTGCCAGCAGCGCGGGGACTAGCGTAACCGGGGAGCTGTTTTTT. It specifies CASSAGTSVTGELFF.

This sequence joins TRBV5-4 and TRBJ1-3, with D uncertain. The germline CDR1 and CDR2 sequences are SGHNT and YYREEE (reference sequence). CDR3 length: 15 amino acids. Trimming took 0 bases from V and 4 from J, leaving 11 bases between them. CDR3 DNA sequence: TGTGCCAGCAGCTTGGGGTCGGGTAAAGGAAACACCATATATTTT. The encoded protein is CASSLGSGKGNTIYF.

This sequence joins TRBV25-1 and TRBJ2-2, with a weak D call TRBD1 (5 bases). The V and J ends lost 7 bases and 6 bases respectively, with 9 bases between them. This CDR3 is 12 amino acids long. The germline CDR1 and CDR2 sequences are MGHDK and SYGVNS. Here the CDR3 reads CASTGKAGELFF. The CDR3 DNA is TGTGCCAGCACAGGGAAAGCCGGGGAGCTGTTTTTT.

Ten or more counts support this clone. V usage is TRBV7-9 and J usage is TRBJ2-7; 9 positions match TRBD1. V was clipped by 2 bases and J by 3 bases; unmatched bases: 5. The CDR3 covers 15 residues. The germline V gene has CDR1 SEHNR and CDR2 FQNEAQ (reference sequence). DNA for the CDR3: TGTGCCAGCAGCTTAACACAGGGGGCTATCTACGAGCAGTACTTC. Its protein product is CASSLTQGAIYEQYF.

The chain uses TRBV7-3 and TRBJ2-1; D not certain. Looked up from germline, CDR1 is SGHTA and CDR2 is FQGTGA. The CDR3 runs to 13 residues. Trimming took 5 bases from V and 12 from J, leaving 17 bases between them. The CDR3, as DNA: TGTGCCAGCAGCGCCCACATCGGAGAAAGGCAGTTCTTC. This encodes CASSAHIGERQFF.

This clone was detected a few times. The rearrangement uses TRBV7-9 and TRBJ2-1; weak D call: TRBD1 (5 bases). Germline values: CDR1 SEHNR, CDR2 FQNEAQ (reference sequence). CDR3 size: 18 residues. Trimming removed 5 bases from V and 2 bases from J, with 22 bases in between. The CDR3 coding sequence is TGTGCCAGCAGCATCCCGACAGTCCGAAACAGCGCCTACAATGAGCAGTTCTTC. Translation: CASSIPTVRNSAYNEQFF.

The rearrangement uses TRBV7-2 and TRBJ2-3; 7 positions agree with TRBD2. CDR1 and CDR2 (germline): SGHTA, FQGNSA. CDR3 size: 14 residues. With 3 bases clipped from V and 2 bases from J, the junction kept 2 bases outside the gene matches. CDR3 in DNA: TGTGCCAGCAGCTTCCAGCGGGACACAGATACGCAGTATTTT. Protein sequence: CASSFQRDTDTQYF.

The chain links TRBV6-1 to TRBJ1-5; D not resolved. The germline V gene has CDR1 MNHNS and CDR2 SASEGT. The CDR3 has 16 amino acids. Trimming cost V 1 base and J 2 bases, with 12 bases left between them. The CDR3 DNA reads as TGTGCCAGCAGTGAAGTGACTACCGATGGCAATCAGCCCCAGCATTTT. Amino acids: CASSEVTTDGNQPQHF.

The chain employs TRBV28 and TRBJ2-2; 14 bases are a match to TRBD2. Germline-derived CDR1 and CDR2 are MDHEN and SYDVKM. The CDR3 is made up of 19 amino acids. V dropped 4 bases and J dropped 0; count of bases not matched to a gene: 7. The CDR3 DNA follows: TGTGCCAGCAGTTCTGCCGGACTAGCGGGAGGTACGAACACCGGGGAGCTGTTTTTT. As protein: CASSSAGLAGGTNTGELFF.

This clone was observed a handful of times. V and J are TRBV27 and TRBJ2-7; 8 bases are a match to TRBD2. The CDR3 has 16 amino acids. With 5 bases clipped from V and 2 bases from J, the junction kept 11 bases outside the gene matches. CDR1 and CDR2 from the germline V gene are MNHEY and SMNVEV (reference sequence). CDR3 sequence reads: CASSPSSGLVTYEQYF. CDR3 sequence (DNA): TGTGCCAGCAGTCCGAGCTCGGGACTAGTTACCTACGAGCAGTACTTC.